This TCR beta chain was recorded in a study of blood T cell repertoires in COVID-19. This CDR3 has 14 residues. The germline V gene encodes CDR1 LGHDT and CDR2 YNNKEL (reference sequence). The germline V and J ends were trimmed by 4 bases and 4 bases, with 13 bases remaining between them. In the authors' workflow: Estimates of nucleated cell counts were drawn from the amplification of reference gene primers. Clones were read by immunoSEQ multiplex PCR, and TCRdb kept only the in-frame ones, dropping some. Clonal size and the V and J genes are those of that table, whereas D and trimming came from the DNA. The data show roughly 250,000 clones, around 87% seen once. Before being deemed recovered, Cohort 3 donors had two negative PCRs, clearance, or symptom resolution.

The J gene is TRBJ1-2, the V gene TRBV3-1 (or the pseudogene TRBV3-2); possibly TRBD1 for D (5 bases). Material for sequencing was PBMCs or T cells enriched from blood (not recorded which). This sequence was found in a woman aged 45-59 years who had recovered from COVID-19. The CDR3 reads CASSPGGAVYGYTF. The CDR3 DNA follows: TGTGCCAGCAGCCCAGGCGGGGCTGTCTATGGCTACACCTTC.